These T cell receptor beta chains were read from a single sample in a study of blood T cell repertoires in COVID-19. TCRdb's copy holds only in-frame clones and misses some; the assay was immunoSEQ multiplex PCR. The data show about 200,000 clones, roughly 90% seen once. The sequencing sample was made of PBMCs or T cells enriched from blood (not recorded which). The receptors stem from a woman aged 30 to 39 who had been exposed to COVID-19. Each CDR3 is given with its conserved first and last residue. D genes are given only for firm matches. The size of a clone is reported for some rows only, either as once, few or many, or as a class for expanded clones.

V,J,D,size,CDR3,DNA
TRBV10-1,TRBJ2-2,TRBD1,NA,CASQGEYIGELFF,TGCGCCAGCCAGGGGGAGTATATCGGGGAGCTGTTTTTT
TRBV7-9,TRBJ2-1,TRBD2,NA,CASSLGLAGTYNEQFF,TGTGCCAGCAGCTTAGGTCTAGCGGGGACCTACAATGAGCAGTTCTTC
TRBV7-9,TRBJ2-7,TRBD2,NA,CASSLLAGAISYEQYF,TGTGCCAGCAGCTTACTAGCGGGGGCTATCTCCTACGAGCAGTACTTC
TRBV29-1,TRBJ2-3,NA,NA,CSVAGSSTDTQYF,TGCAGCGTTGCAGGGTCTAGCACAGATACGCAGTATTTT
TRBV5-1,TRBJ2-4,TRBD1,NA,CASSLTQGAKNIQYF,TGCGCCAGCAGCTTGACACAGGGGGCCAAAAACATTCAGTACTTC
TRBV5-1,TRBJ2-3,NA,NA,CASSLGRLEDTQYF,TGCGCCAGCAGCTTGGGCAGGCTCGAAGATACGCAGTATTTT
TRBV10-3,TRBJ2-3,TRBD1,NA,CAISSGQGTDTQYF,TGTGCCATCAGCTCAGGACAGGGCACAGATACGCAGTATTTT
TRBV6-5,TRBJ2-1,NA,once,CASNRPGNEQFF,TGTGCCAGCAATCGACCCGGGAATGAGCAGTTCTTC
TRBV5-1,TRBJ2-5,NA,NA,CASSFTDEETQYF,TGCGCCAGCAGCTTCACTGATGAAGAGACCCAGTACTTC
TRBV5-4,TRBJ2-2,NA,NA,CASSLGSILVPGELFF,TGTGCCAGCAGCTTGGGGAGCATTCTAGTCCCCGGGGAGCTGTTTTTT
TRBV7-2,TRBJ2-1,TRBD2,once,CASSSRLAGAAGGEQFF,TGTGCCAGCAGTAGCCGACTAGCGGGGGCCGCTGGCGGAGAGCAGTTCTTC
TRBV3-1/TRBV3-2,TRBJ1-5,NA,NA,CASSPFGTRVRPQHF,TGTGCCAGCAGCCCCTTCGGGACACGCGTTAGGCCCCAGCATTTT
TRBV7-8,TRBJ2-2,TRBD2,NA,CASSQIGLAGGETNTGELFF,TGTGCCAGCAGCCAAATAGGGCTAGCGGGGGGGGAAACGAACACCGGGGAGCTGTTTTTT
TRBV5-1,TRBJ2-1,NA,NA,CASSFLSLGSEQFF,TGCGCCAGCAGCTTCCTGAGTCTCGGGTCGGAGCAGTTCTTC
TRBV18,TRBJ2-3,NA,once,CASSLRAGNTDTQYF,TGTGCCAGCTCCCTCAGGGCGGGGAACACAGATACGCAGTATTTT
TRBV5-4,TRBJ1-2,NA,NA,CASSPEVGGGYTF,TGTGCCAGCAGCCCTGAGGTAGGCGGTGGCTACACCTTC
TRBV10-3,TRBJ1-4,NA,NA,CAISSNGATNEKLFF,TGTGCCATCAGTAGCAATGGAGCAACTAATGAAAAACTGTTTTTT
TRBV19,TRBJ2-1,TRBD2,NA,CASTLAGGSYNEQFF,TGTGCCAGTACTCTAGCGGGGGGCTCCTACAATGAGCAGTTCTTC
TRBV3-1/TRBV3-2,TRBJ1-1,NA,NA,CASSQTGSGKTEAFF,TGTGCCAGCAGCCAAACAGGGTCTGGGAAAACTGAAGCTTTCTTT
TRBV28,TRBJ2-1,NA,NA,CASTTRSYNEQFF,TGTGCCAGCACGACTAGGTCCTACAATGAGCAGTTCTTC
TRBV3-1/TRBV3-2,TRBJ1-2,TRBD1,NA,CASRLSGGENYGYTF,TGTGCCAGCAGGCTGTCAGGGGGTGAGAACTATGGCTACACCTTC
TRBV5-1,TRBJ2-3,NA,NA,CASSWGGRDKDTQYF,TGCGCCAGCAGCTGGGGGGGCAGGGATAAAGATACGCAGTATTTT
TRBV19,TRBJ1-5,NA,NA,CASSKSGGTNQPQHF,TGTGCCAGTAGTAAGAGCGGAGGCACTAATCAGCCCCAGCATTTT
TRBV27,TRBJ1-6,NA,NA,CASSPTPGVPYYNSPLHF,TGTGCCAGCAGCCCAACCCCCGGGGTACCTTACTATAATTCACCCCTCCACTTT
TRBV24-1,TRBJ2-2,NA,NA,CATSDLQEGSRELFF,TGTGCCACCAGTGATTTACAAGAGGGATCAAGGGAGCTGTTTTTT
TRBV2,TRBJ1-2,NA,NA,CASSDKWGQVNYGYTF,TGTGCCAGCAGTGATAAATGGGGGCAGGTTAACTATGGCTACACCTTC
TRBV5-4,TRBJ2-6,TRBD1,few,CASSVVRQGFTTGANVLTF,TGTGCCAGCAGCGTAGTAAGACAGGGTTTCACTACTGGGGCCAACGTCCTGACTTTC
TRBV27,TRBJ2-1,TRBD2,NA,CASSLLAGATYNEQFF,TGTGCCAGCAGTTTATTAGCGGGGGCAACCTACAATGAGCAGTTCTTC
TRBV7-2,TRBJ1-1,NA,once,CASSPPTGYTEAFF,TGTGCCAGCAGCCCTCCAACAGGGTACACTGAAGCTTTCTTT
TRBV12-5,TRBJ1-5,TRBD1,few,CASALTGDGQPQHF,TGTGCTAGTGCCCTGACAGGGGACGGGCAGCCCCAGCATTTT
TRBV10-3,TRBJ2-4,NA,many,CAISERGPLKNIQYF,TGTGCCATCAGTGAGAGGGGCCCTTTAAAAAACATTCAGTACTTC
TRBV24-1,TRBJ1-2,NA,NA,CATSEQGRYTF,TGTGCCACCAGTGAACAGGGTCGCTACACCTTC
TRBV18,TRBJ1-1,TRBD1,NA,CASSPGPGTGGTEAFF,TGTGCCAGCTCACCGGGGCCCGGGACAGGGGGCACTGAAGCTTTCTTT
TRBV5-1,TRBJ1-1,NA,once,CASSLGAGTEAFF,TGCGCCAGCAGCTTGGGAGCGGGCACTGAAGCTTTCTTT
TRBV10-1,TRBJ2-7,TRBD2,NA,CAGLSSGDSYEQYF,TGCGCCGGCCTAAGTAGCGGGGACTCCTACGAGCAGTACTTC
TRBV28,TRBJ1-5,TRBD1,few,CASSPQGQGGQPQHF,TGTGCCAGCAGTCCCCAGGGACAGGGTGGTCAGCCCCAGCATTTT
TRBV7-6,TRBJ2-7,TRBD1,few,CASSLVMGQVHF,TGTGCCAGCAGCTTAGTTATGGGACAGGTGCACTTC
TRBV19,TRBJ1-1,NA,NA,CASSIQGGTEAFF,TGTGCCAGTAGTATTCAGGGTGGCACTGAAGCTTTCTTT
TRBV24-1,TRBJ1-2,TRBD1,NA,CATAPGQHFGYGYTF,TGTGCCACCGCGCCGGGACAGCACTTCGGCTATGGCTACACCTTC
TRBV27,TRBJ1-6,NA,NA,CASSFGGRRLYSPLHF,TGTGCCAGCAGTTTCGGGGGGAGGAGGTTATATTCACCCCTCCACTTT
TRBV19,TRBJ1-6,TRBD1,NA,CATGTGGGNSPLHF,TGTGCCACCGGGACAGGGGGTGGGAATTCACCCCTCCACTTT
TRBV5-4,TRBJ2-2,NA,NA,CASNRGQPGGGELFF,TGTGCCAGCAATAGAGGACAGCCCGGCGGCGGGGAGCTGTTTTTT
TRBV13,TRBJ2-1,NA,NA,CASSLRSDSRGEQFF,TGTGCCAGCAGCTTACGTTCGGATAGCAGGGGTGAGCAGTTCTTC
TRBV29-1,TRBJ1-1,TRBD1,NA,CSADRVNTEAFF,TGCAGCGCAGACAGGGTGAACACTGAAGCTTTCTTT
TRBV3-1/TRBV3-2,TRBJ1-6,NA,NA,CASSQTLTPLHF,TGTGCCAGCAGCCAAACTCTAACACCCCTCCACTTT
TRBV23-1,TRBJ1-2,TRBD1,NA,CASSQPPPGQGKVYGYTF,TGCGCCAGCAGTCAACCCCCACCGGGACAGGGAAAGGTCTATGGCTACACCTTC
TRBV6-4,TRBJ1-3,TRBD1,NA,CASSDYLVRDSAIARQELYTIYF,TGTGCCAGCAGTGACTACCTAGTCCGGGACAGTGCCATAGCAAGACAGGAGCTTTACACCATATATTTT
TRBV11-2,TRBJ2-2,NA,NA,CASSLASGELFF,TGTGCCAGCAGCTTAGCGTCCGGGGAGCTGTTTTTT